These 13 T cell receptor beta chains were sequenced from one sample in a study of OX40 agonist ivuxolimab in advanced cancers. Clones were read by immunoSEQ multiplex PCR, and TCRdb kept only the in-frame ones, dropping some. Altogether approximately 94,000 clones are present, around 84% being singletons, with the ten largest covering 0.9% to 1.2%. This sample comprised CD4+ or CD8+ T cells sorted from blood, obtained in a trial of the OX40 agonist ivuxolimab. These TCRs come from an adult with an advanced solid tumor such as melanoma, head and neck, liver or kidney cancer.

The CDR3 DNA reads TGTGCCAGCAGAAAGGAGGGATACACTGAAGCTTTCTTT. Protein product: CASRKEGYTEAFF. The chain carries TRBV6-6 and TRBJ1-1; the D is unclear. The CDR3 extends over 13 amino acids. V was shortened by 6 bases and J by 3 bases, with 11 bases between the two germline ends. The germline V gene has CDR1 MNHNY and CDR2 SVGAGI (reference sequence).

The V gene is TRBV30, the J gene TRBJ2-5; D could derive from TRBD1 or TRBD2 (5 bases each). Germline V lookup: CDR1 GTSNPN, CDR2 SVGIG (reference sequence). Trimming removed 6 bases at V and 5 bases at J, with 10 bases between. The CDR3 is made up of 11 amino acids. CDR3 sequence (DNA): TGTGCCTGTACCGGGGCTGAGACCCAGTACTTC. Translated: CACTGAETQYF.

The V call is TRBV7-9, the J call TRBJ2-3, with 8 bases aligning to TRBD2. The CDR3 runs to 15 residues. The germline gives CDR1 SEHNR, CDR2 FQNEAQ (reference sequence). Trimming at V came to 4 bases and at J to 5 bases, leaving 8 bases not matched to a gene. CDR3 DNA sequence: TGTGCCAGCAGCTCGCTCGGACTAGCTCAAGATACGCAGTATTTT. Amino acids: CASSSLGLAQDTQYF.

This clone is termed medium-sized. The CDR3 coding sequence is TGTGCCAGCAGTCCATGGACAGGGGTTGGCTACACCTTC. Translating gives CASSPWTGVGYTF. The V call is TRBV6-5, the J call TRBJ1-2; 9 bases align to TRBD1. The ends lost 5 bases at V and 7 bases at J; junction bases unmatched: 5. Per germline, CDR1 MNHEY and CDR2 SVGAGI. The CDR3 is 13 amino acids.

The V gene is TRBV4-1, the J gene TRBJ1-5; D not certain. From germline, CDR1 is MGHRA and CDR2 YSYEKL. This CDR3 is built from 15 residues. V dropped 0 bases and J dropped 3 bases, with 9 bases sitting between them. CDR3 bases: TGCGCCAGCAGCCAAGATGCCGGGAACAATCAGCCCCAGCATTTT. As protein: CASSQDAGNNQPQHF.

The J gene is TRBJ1-5, the V gene TRBV28; perhaps TRBD1 as D (6 bases). Germline CDR1 and CDR2: MDHEN and SYDVKM. With 4 bases removed from V and 2 bases from J, the gap between germline ends came to 15 bases. CDR3 length equals 16 residues. CDR3 bases: TGTGCCAGCAGTTCACAGGGTTCCGAGGGCAATCAGCCCCAGCATTTT. It codes for CASSSQGSEGNQPQHF.

The rearrangement links TRBV30 to TRBJ2-7; perhaps TRBD2 as D (5 bases). The germline gives CDR1 GTSNPN, CDR2 SVGIG (reference sequence). This CDR3 is built from 14 residues. Trimming shortened V by 5 bases and J by 0 bases, and 14 bases separated the two germline ends. The CDR3 DNA reads TGTGCCTGGGATGGAGGCTCAATCTCCTACGAGCAGTACTTC. It codes for CAWDGGSISYEQYF.

This chain links TRBV11-3 with TRBJ2-5; D tentatively reads TRBD1 or TRBD2 (5 bases each). Germline V gives CDR1 SGHNT, CDR2 YENEEA. V was clipped by 0 bases and J by 7 bases, with 9 bases between them. This CDR3 comprises 13 residues. The CDR3 loop reads CASSLEVGATQYF. CDR3 bases: TGTGCCAGCAGCTTAGAAGTCGGGGCGACCCAGTACTTC.

This clone was seen more than once but under ten times. The rearrangement links TRBV19 to TRBJ1-2, with no clear D. V was clipped by 7 bases and J by 0 bases, with 9 bases between them. The CDR3 contains 13 residues. The germline V gene has CDR1 LNHDA and CDR2 SQIVND (reference sequence). The CDR3 is CASTLTANYGYTF. The CDR3 bases are TGTGCCAGTACTTTGACTGCTAACTATGGCTACACCTTC.

The chain links TRBV19 to TRBJ2-5; D unclear. With 2 bases removed from V and 3 bases from J, the gap between germline ends came to 7 bases. The CDR3 covers 13 residues. CDR1 is LNHDA and CDR2 is SQIVND in the germline V gene (reference sequence). CDR3 in amino acids: CASSIHSKETQYF. DNA of the CDR3: TGTGCCAGTAGTATACATAGTAAAGAGACCCAGTACTTC.

The chain has TRBV9 and TRBJ2-5; tentatively, D is TRBD1 (6 bases). CDR1 and CDR2 (germline): SGDLS, YYNGEE. Trimming removed 9 bases from V and 3 bases from J, with 9 bases in between. The CDR3 is 11 amino acids. DNA for the CDR3: TGTGCCACTTACAGGGAAGAGACCCAGTACTTC. Amino acids: CATYREETQYF.

The chain uses TRBV2 and TRBJ2-1; D remains unclear. V was clipped by 3 bases and J by 4 bases, with 16 bases between them. Per germline, CDR1 SNHLY and CDR2 FYNNEI. There are 16 residues in the CDR3. The CDR3 here is CASSDLGRAMYNEQFF. The CDR3 DNA reads TGTGCCAGCAGTGACTTAGGGCGAGCCATGTACAATGAGCAGTTCTTC.

The chain links TRBV5-1 to TRBJ2-3, with TRBD1 identical over 7 bases. The V gene end was trimmed by 4 bases and the J gene end by 2 bases; junction bases not matched to a gene: 4. Looked up from germline, CDR1 is SGHRS and CDR2 is YFSETQ. This CDR3 is built from 14 residues. The CDR3 region has the DNA TGCGCCAGCAGCGGGGGACAGACCACAGATACGCAGTATTTT. Protein: CASSGGQTTDTQYF.